The entry below describes one T cell receptor (beta chain). Antigen: not known. Germline V gene lookup returns CDR1 ENHRY and CDR2 SYGVKD. The CDR3 sequence is 17 residues long. The ends lost 6 bases at V and 4 bases at J; junction bases unmatched: 9. This entry comes from a study of shared clonotypes between healthy human individuals. Turning to the study itself: The study used three CD4 naive, three CD4 memory, two CD8 naive and one CD8 memory plate per donor. Study-wide points: Rarefaction curves obtained for sorted subsets showed sequencing incomplete despite large depth. The naive CD4 repertoires of four donors were compared, and about 5% of clonotypes were shared.

Generated by immunoSEQ multiplex PCR, the TCRdb table keeps only in-frame clones and is missing some. The table shows millions of clones, with approximately 92% occurring only once. Material: naive CD4+ T cells sorted from blood. Noted subset: CD45RA+ positively selected. The clonotype originates from a man aged 18 to 30 in good health. The chain employs TRBV10-3 and TRBJ2-3; TRBD2 aligns across 14 bases. The CDR3 here is CAISTGGLAGGSDTQYF. CDR3 nucleotide sequence: TGTGCCATCAGCACTGGCGGACTAGCGGGAGGTTCAGATACGCAGTATTTT.